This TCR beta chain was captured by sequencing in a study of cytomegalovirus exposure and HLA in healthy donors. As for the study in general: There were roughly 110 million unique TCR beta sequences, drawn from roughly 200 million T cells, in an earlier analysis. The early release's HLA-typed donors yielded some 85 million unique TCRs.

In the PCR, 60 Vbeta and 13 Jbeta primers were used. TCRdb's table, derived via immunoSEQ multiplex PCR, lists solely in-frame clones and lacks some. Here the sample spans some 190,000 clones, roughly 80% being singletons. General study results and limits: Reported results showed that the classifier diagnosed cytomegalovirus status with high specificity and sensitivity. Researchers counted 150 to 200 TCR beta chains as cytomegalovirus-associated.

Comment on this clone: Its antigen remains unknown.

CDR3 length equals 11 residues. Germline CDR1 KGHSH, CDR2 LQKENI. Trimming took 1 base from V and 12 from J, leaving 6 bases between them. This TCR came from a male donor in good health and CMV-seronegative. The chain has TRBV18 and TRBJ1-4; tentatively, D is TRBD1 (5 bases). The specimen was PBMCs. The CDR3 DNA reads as TGTGCCAGCTCACCACTAGGGGAACTGTTTTTT. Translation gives CASSPLGELFF.